This entry features one T cell receptor (beta chain) sequence. Its specificity is not known. The study ran its PCR with 60 Vbeta and 13 Jbeta primers. The protocol was immunoSEQ multiplex PCR, while the TCRdb copy is restricted to in-frame clones and leaves out a portion. The sample includes some 76,000 clones. These data come from a study of cytomegalovirus exposure and HLA in healthy donors. At the level of the study: An early data release held tens of millions of unique TCRs from HLA-typed donors. Broader study findings: A later analysis associated some 18,000 TCR beta sequences with HLA alleles at a 0.05 false discovery rate.

V dropped 0 bases and J dropped 3; count of bases not matched to a gene: 4. The CDR3 has 14 amino acids. Per germline, CDR1 GTSNPN and CDR2 SVGIG (reference sequence). This chain joins TRBV30 and TRBJ1-1, with 7 nucleotides matching TRBD1. The sequence derives from a boy aged 5-17 years in good health and CMV-seronegative. Sequencing used PBMCs. The CDR3 DNA sequence: TGTGCCTGGAGTGTACAGGGGATGGACACTGAAGCTTTCTTT. Residues: CAWSVQGMDTEAFF.